The 22 T cell receptor beta chains given below trace back to one sample, sequenced in a study of blood T cell repertoires in COVID-19. Profiled with immunoSEQ multiplex PCR; TCRdb holds only in-frame clones, not every one. The repertoire includes about 170,000 clones, around 83% of them detected once, and approximately 4% sits in the top ten. Sequenced sample: PBMCs or T cells enriched from blood (not recorded which). These receptor sequences come from a woman aged 50 to 60 in a cohort exposed to, infected with or recovered from COVID-19 (not recorded which).

This clone came up once. The chain has TRBV3-1 (or the pseudogene TRBV3-2) and TRBJ2-5; 10 bases agree with TRBD2. V was pared by 4 bases and J by 3 bases, with 8 bases of the junction left unmatched. Germline values: CDR1 LGHDT, CDR2 YNNKEL (reference sequence). This CDR3 contains 16 residues. The CDR3 spells CASSPTNGLAEETQYF. As DNA, the CDR3 is TGTGCCAGCAGCCCTACTAACGGACTAGCGGAAGAGACCCAGTACTTC.

The rearrangement joins TRBV5-4 to TRBJ2-1; maybe TRBD2 (5 bases). The V end lost 0 bases, the J end lost 7 bases, and 14 bases lay between the germline ends. CDR1 is SGHNT and CDR2 is YYREEE in the germline V gene (reference sequence). This CDR3 has 15 residues. CDR3 loop: CASSLAGVPPNEQFF. In DNA form, the CDR3 reads TGTGCCAGCAGCTTGGCCGGGGTACCACCGAATGAGCAGTTCTTC.

The V call is TRBV27, the J call TRBJ1-5; 7 bases fit TRBD1. CDR3 length equals 16 residues. CDR1 and CDR2 (germline): MNHEY, SMNVEV (reference sequence). V lost 0 bases and J lost 2; bases outside the gene matches: 4. CDR3 loop: CASSLSSQGGNQPQHF. The CDR3 nucleotides are TGTGCCAGCAGTTTATCATCTCAGGGGGGCAATCAGCCCCAGCATTTT.

In DNA form, the CDR3 reads TGTGCCAGCAGGTGGACTAGCGGGCCCACAGCTCCCCAGTTCTTC. Translated: CASRWTSGPTAPQFF. J is TRBJ2-1 and V is TRBV7-9; 11 bases fit TRBD2. The J segment lost 13 bases and the V segment lost 6 bases, leaving 14 bases of the junction unmatched. In germline, CDR1 is SEHNR, CDR2 FQNEAQ (reference sequence). CDR3 length: 15 residues.

V usage is TRBV4-1 and J usage is TRBJ2-7; D is undetermined. CDR1 is MGHRA and CDR2 is YSYEKL in the germline V gene. Trimming shortened V by 0 bases and J by 2 bases, and 5 bases separated the two germline ends. This CDR3 region has 13 residues. DNA for the CDR3: TGCGCCAGCAGCCAAGATACAGCCTACGAGCAGTACTTC. Translation gives CASSQDTAYEQYF.

J is TRBJ2-2 and V is TRBV7-6, with D possibly being TRBD2 (5 bases). Per the germline V gene, CDR1 is SGHVS and CDR2 is FNYEAQ. V lost 0 bases and J 5 bases, leaving 10 bases between the germline ends. The CDR3 sequence is 15 residues long. The CDR3 here is CASSLALPGTGELFF. DNA of the CDR3: TGTGCCAGCAGCTTAGCGTTGCCGGGGACCGGGGAGCTGTTTTTT.

CDR3 protein: CASIDGGVTRGEQFF. CDR3 nucleotide sequence: TGTGCCAGTATTGATGGGGGCGTGACGAGGGGTGAGCAGTTCTTC. The V and J genes are TRBV19 and TRBJ2-1; TRBD1 is a possible D gene (6 bases). Trimming stripped 7 bases from V and 9 bases from J, with 22 bases between. The CDR3 contains 15 residues. Germline CDR1 reads LNHDA; CDR2 reads SQIVND (reference sequence).

The CDR3 here is CASSLGRGGDTQYF. In nucleotides, the CDR3 is TGTGCCAGCAGCCTGGGTCGCGGGGGCGATACGCAGTATTTT. The rearrangement links TRBV11-1 to TRBJ2-3; possibly TRBD2 for D (7 bases). The CDR3 consists of 14 residues. The V and J ends lost 5 bases and 6 bases respectively, with 15 bases between them. The germline V gene has CDR1 SGHAT and CDR2 FQDESV (reference sequence).

The chain joins TRBV19 to TRBJ1-5; 9 nucleotides line up with TRBD1. The V segment lost 5 bases and the J segment 4 bases; nucleotides outside the gene matches: 6. Germline V gene sequence: CDR1 LNHDA, CDR2 SQIVND (reference sequence). CDR3 length equals 15 residues. CDR3 loop: CASSPKTGGNQPQHF. The DNA for the CDR3 is TGTGCCAGTAGTCCAAAGACAGGGGGAAATCAGCCCCAGCATTTT.

V gene TRBV28 combines with J gene TRBJ2-5; tentatively, D is TRBD1 (6 bases). Deletions cut 4 bases from V and 4 bases from J, with 16 bases between. This CDR3 spans 15 amino acids. Germline V gene data show CDR1 as MDHEN and CDR2 as SYDVKM. CDR3 residues: CASSSLGTNAETQYF. DNA for the CDR3: TGTGCCAGCAGTTCCCTCGGGACAAACGCAGAGACCCAGTACTTC. The whole variable domain, filled in from reference TRBV28 and TRBJ2-5, reads DVKVTQSSRYLVKRTGEKVFLECVQDMDHENMFWYRQDPGLGLRLIYFSYDVKMKEKGDIPEGYSVSREKKERFSLILESASTNQTSMYLCASSSLGTNAETQYFGPGTRLLVL.

This clone was seen more than once but under ten times. The gene calls are TRBV12-3 or TRBV12-4 and TRBJ1-2; D perhaps matches TRBD1 (5 bases). V was trimmed by 1 base and J by 3 bases, leaving 6 bases between them. This CDR3 region has 13 residues. CDR3 sequence reads: CASSLGQYYGYTF. The CDR3 DNA is TGTGCCAGCAGTTTAGGACAGTACTATGGCTACACCTTC.

The CDR3 DNA sequence: TGCAGCGGACAGGGTGGTCACACCGGGGAGCTGTTTTTT. It codes for CSGQGGHTGELFF. The chain joins TRBV29-1 to TRBJ2-2; 7 nucleotides agree with TRBD1. J gave up 3 bases and V 7 bases, and 5 bases lay outside the gene matches. Per germline, CDR1 SQVTM and CDR2 ANQGSEA. There are 13 residues in the CDR3.

This clone was observed a handful of times. The rearrangement links TRBV5-4 to TRBJ1-6, with D possibly TRBD1 on 6 matching bases. This CDR3 contains 14 residues. The V end was cut by 0 bases, the J end by 9 bases, with 10 bases between. Germline-derived CDR1 and CDR2 are SGHNT and YYREEE (reference sequence). CDR3 protein: CASSLDRARSPLHF. CDR3 in DNA: TGTGCCAGCAGCTTGGACAGGGCTCGTTCACCCCTCCACTTT. The whole variable domain, remainder taken from reference TRBV5-4 and TRBJ1-6, is ETGVTQSPTHLIKTRGQQVTLRCSSQSGHNTVSWYQQALGQGPQFIFQYYREEENGRGNFPPRFSGLQFPNYSSELNVNALELDDSALYLCASSLDRARSPLHFGNGTRLTVT.

V usage is TRBV27 and J usage is TRBJ2-3; a weak D match, TRBD1 (6 bases). The V end was cut by 2 bases, the J end by 4 bases, with 10 bases between. Germline V lookup: CDR1 MNHEY, CDR2 SMNVEV (reference sequence). CDR3 length: 14 residues. CDR3 DNA sequence: TGTGCCAGCAGTTTAGGGGGCAGCGCAGATACGCAGTATTTT. Translated: CASSLGGSADTQYF.

This clone appeared many times. The rearrangement joins TRBV19 to TRBJ2-6, with no clear D. The CDR3 runs 15 residues. Trimming removed 4 bases at V and 0 bases at J, with 7 bases between. The germline V gene has CDR1 LNHDA and CDR2 SQIVND (reference sequence). The CDR3 DNA reads as TGTGCCAGTAGTAAGAGGAGCTCTGGGGCCAACGTCCTGACTTTC. Translated, it gives CASSKRSSGANVLTF.

The chain employs TRBV5-4 and TRBJ2-7; TRBD1 aligns across 8 bases. Germline CDR1 is SGHNT and CDR2 is YYREEE (reference sequence). V lost 4 bases, J lost 6 bases, and 12 bases stayed unmatched. The CDR3 length is 15 residues. The CDR3 DNA reads as TGTGCCAGCAGCCTTGAGGCGACAGGGGTCCGCGAGCAGTACTTC. Protein product: CASSLEATGVREQYF.

This rearrangement joins TRBV27 to TRBJ1-4; D is undetermined. Trimming took 6 bases from V and 0 from J, leaving 8 bases between them. CDR1 MNHEY and CDR2 SMNVEV come from the germline V gene (reference sequence). The CDR3 sequence is 14 residues long. The CDR3 region is CASRPGATNEKLFF. The DNA for the CDR3 is TGTGCCAGCAGACCGGGAGCAACTAATGAAAAACTGTTTTTT.

DNA of the CDR3: TGTGCCAGCAGCTTGCGCCGACAGCCCGCTAACTATGGCTACACCTTC. Its protein is CASSLRRQPANYGYTF. The V gene is TRBV5-6, the J gene TRBJ1-2; weak D call: TRBD1 (5 bases). The CDR3 loop spans 16 amino acids. CDR1 and CDR2 (germline): SGHDT, YYEEEE. Trimming removed 1 base from V and 0 bases from J, with 13 bases in between.

The gene calls are TRBV14 and TRBJ2-1; no definite D call. This CDR3 region has 14 residues. Trimming cost V 0 bases and J 6 bases, with 9 bases left between them. Germline CDR1 SGHDN, CDR2 FVKESK. CDR3 DNA: TGTGCCAGCAGCCAAGATCCAGTCGTCAATGAGCAGTTCTTC. Protein product: CASSQDPVVNEQFF.

The rearrangement joins TRBV5-1 to TRBJ1-1; D call uncertain. This CDR3 has 15 amino acids. Germline CDR1 and CDR2: SGHRS and YFSETQ. Trimming removed 4 bases from V and 1 base from J, with 14 bases in between. The CDR3 DNA reads as TGCGCCAGCAGCCTTTCGGGGTCAGGGAACACTGAAGCTTTCTTT. Its protein product is CASSLSGSGNTEAFF.

This chain links TRBV19 with TRBJ1-5; D remains ambiguous. Per the germline V gene, CDR1 is LNHDA and CDR2 is SQIVND (reference sequence). The CDR3 is made up of 14 amino acids. The ends were cut back, 3 bases at V and 5 bases at J, with 11 bases in the middle. CDR3 protein: CASSISPSYQPQHF. Written as DNA, the CDR3 is TGTGCCAGTAGTATCTCCCCAAGCTATCAGCCCCAGCATTTT.

The rearrangement links TRBV4-1 to TRBJ2-3, with 7 nucleotides matching TRBD1. This CDR3 comprises 15 residues. The germline V gene has CDR1 MGHRA and CDR2 YSYEKL. Germline trimming cut 3 bases from V and 2 bases from J; bases unmatched to any gene: 5. The CDR3 here is CASSQPQGYTDTQYF. As DNA, the CDR3 is TGCGCCAGCAGCCAGCCACAGGGGTACACAGATACGCAGTATTTT.